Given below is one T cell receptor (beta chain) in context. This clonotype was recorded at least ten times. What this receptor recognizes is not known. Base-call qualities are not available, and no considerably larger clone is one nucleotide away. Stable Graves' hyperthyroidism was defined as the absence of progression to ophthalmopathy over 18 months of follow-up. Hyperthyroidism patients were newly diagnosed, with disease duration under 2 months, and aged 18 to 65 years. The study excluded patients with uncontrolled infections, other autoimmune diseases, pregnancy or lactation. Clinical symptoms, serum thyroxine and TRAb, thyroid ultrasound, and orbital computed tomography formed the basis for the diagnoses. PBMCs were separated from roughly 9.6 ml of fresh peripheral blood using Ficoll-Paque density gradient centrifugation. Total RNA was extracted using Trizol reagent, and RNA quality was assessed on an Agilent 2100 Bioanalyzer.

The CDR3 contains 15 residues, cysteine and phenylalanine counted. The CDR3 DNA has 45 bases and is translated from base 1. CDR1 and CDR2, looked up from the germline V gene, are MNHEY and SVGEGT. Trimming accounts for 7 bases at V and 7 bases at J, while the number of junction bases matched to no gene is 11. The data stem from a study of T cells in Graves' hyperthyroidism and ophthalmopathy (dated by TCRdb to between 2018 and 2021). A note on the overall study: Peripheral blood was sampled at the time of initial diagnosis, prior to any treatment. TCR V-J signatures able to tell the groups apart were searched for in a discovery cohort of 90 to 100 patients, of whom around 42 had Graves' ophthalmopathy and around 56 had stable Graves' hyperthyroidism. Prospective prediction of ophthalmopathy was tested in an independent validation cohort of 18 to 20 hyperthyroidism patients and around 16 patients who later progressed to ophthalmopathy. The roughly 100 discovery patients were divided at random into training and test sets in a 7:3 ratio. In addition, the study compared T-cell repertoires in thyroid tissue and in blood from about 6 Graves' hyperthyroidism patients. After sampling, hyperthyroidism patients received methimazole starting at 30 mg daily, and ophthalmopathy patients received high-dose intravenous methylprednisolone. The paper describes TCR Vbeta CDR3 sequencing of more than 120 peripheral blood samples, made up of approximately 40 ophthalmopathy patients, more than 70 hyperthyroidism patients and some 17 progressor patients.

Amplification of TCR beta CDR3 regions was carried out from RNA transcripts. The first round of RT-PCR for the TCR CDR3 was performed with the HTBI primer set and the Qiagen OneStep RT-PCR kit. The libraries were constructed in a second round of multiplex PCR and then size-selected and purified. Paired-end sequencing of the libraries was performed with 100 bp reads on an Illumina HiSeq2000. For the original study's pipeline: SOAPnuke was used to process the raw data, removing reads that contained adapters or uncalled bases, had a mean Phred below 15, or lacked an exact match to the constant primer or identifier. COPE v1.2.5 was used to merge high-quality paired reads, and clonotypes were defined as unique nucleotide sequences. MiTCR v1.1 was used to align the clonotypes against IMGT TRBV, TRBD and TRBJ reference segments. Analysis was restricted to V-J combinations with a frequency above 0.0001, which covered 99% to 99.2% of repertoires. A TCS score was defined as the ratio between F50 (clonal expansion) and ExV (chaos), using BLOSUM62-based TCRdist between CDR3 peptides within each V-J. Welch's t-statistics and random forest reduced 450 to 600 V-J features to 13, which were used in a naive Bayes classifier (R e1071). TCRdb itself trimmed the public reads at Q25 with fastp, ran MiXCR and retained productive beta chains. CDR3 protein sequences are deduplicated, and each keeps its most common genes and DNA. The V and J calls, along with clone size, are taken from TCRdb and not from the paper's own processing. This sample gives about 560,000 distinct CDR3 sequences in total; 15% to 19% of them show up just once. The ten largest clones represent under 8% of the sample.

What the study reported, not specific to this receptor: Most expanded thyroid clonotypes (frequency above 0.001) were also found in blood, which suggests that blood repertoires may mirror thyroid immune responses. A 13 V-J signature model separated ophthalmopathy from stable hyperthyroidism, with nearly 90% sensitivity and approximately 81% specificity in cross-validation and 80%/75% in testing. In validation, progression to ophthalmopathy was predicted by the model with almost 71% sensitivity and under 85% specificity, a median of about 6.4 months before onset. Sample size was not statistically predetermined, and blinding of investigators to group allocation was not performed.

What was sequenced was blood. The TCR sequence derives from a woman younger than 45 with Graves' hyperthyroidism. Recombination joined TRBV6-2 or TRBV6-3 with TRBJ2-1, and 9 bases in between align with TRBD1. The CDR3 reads CASNKWGQGGNEQFF. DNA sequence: TGTGCCAGCAATAAATGGGGACAGGGAGGAAATGAGCAGTTCTTC.